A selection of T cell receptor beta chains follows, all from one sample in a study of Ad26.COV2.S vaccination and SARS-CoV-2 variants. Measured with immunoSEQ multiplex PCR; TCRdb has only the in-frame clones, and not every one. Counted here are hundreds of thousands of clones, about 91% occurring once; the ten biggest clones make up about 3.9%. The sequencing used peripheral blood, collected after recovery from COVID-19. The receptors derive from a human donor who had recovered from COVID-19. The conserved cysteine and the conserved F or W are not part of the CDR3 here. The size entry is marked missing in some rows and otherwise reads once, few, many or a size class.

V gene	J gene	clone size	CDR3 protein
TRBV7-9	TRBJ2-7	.	ASSLKIGRPPYEQY
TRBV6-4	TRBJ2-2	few	ASSSKGQTGELF
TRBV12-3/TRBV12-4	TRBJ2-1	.	ASSLGSTYEQF
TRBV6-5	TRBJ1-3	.	ASSYDSGNTIY
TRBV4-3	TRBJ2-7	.	ASSQERIGTTYEQY
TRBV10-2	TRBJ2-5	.	ASSPQGPEGAQY
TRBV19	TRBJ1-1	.	ASSTRATQAF
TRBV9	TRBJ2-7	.	ASSAGTGSLEQY
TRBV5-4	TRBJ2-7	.	ASSARGYEQY
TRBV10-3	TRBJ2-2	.	AIRSGTTNTGELF
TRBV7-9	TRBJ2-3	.	ASSQDRGEWGSTDTQY
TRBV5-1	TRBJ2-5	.	ASSLGGGTQETQY
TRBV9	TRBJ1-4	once	ASSAQGDSGEKLF
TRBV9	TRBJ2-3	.	ASRPPVGRDTDTQY
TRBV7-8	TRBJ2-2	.	ASSLGGSGELF
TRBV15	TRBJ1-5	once	ATSRGNLNSNQPQH
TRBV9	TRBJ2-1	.	ASSGHRGNEQF
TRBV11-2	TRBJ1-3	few	ASSSVLGATSGNTIY
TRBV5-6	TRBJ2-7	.	ASSLGQFYEQY
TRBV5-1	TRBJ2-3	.	ASSLGVWRGSTDTQY
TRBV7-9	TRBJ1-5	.	ASSLDGNQPQH
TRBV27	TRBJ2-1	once	ASSFLGEINNEQF
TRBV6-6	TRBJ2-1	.	ASSRGGLHEQF
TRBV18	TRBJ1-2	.	ASSPQGIREYGYT
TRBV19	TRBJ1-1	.	ASRPRPGLLEAF
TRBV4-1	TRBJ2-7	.	ASSQDTEQY
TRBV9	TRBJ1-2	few	ASSVNTEYGYT
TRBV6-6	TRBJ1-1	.	ASSSYSGLTEAF
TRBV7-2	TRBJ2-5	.	ASSARGGIQETQY
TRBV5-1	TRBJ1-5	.	ASRGTLNQPQH
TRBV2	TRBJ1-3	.	ASSVSEHSGNTIY
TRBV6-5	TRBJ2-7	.	ASSYSGTGSYEQY
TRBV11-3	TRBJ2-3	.	ASSLMAGGADTQY